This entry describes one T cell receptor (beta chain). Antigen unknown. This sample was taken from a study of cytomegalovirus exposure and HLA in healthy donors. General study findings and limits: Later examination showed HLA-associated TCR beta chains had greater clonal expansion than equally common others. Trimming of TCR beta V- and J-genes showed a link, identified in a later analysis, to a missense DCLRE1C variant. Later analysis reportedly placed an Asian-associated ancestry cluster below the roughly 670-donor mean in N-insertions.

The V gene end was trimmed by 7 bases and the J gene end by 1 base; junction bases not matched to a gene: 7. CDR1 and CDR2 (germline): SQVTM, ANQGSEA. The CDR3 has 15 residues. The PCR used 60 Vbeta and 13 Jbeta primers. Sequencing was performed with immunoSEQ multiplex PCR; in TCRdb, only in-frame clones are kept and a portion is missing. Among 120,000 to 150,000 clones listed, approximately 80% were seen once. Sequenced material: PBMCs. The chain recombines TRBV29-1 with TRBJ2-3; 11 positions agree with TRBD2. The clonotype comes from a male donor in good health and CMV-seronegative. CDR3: CSASLAGGRTDTQYF. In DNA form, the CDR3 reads TGCAGCGCCAGCCTAGCGGGGGGCCGCACAGATACGCAGTATTTT.